What follows describes a single TCR beta chain. The CDR3 contains 13 residues. V shed 1 base and J shed 7 bases, with 11 bases lying between them. CDR1 SGHNT and CDR2 YENEEA come from the germline V gene. This sample was included in a study of blood T cell repertoires in COVID-19. Study-level information: Whether acute or convalescent, the COVID-19 samples came from the United States, Italy and Spain. PBMCs, B-cell-depleted T cells, or T cells were the source of the cDNA or gDNA that made up the material.

It was during active infection that Seattle patients were enrolled and then longitudinally followed. Methods used by the authors: How many nucleated cells were present was estimated from reference gene primer amplification. Sequencing used immunoSEQ multiplex PCR; TCRdb keeps in-frame clones, though not all of them. V and J calls and clone size are those listed in that table; D and trimming were worked out from the DNA. The data hold some 260,000 clones, with over 80% observed a single time. This rearrangement joins TRBV11-3 to TRBJ2-7; D is possibly TRBD2 (6 bases). This clonotype was sampled from a woman in her 70s with COVID-19, enrolled during active disease. Sequenced input: peripheral blood. In nucleotides, the CDR3 is TGTGCCAGCAGCTTAGGGGGGGTGCGGGAGCAGTACTTC. Amino acids: CASSLGGVREQYF. Full variable domain (remainder filled in from reference TRBV11-3 and TRBJ2-7): EAGVVQSPRYKIIEKKQPVAFWCNPISGHNTLYWYLQNLGQGPELLIRYENEEAVDDSQLPKDRFSAERLKGVDSTLKIQPAELGDSAVYLCASSLGGVREQYFGPGTRLTVT.